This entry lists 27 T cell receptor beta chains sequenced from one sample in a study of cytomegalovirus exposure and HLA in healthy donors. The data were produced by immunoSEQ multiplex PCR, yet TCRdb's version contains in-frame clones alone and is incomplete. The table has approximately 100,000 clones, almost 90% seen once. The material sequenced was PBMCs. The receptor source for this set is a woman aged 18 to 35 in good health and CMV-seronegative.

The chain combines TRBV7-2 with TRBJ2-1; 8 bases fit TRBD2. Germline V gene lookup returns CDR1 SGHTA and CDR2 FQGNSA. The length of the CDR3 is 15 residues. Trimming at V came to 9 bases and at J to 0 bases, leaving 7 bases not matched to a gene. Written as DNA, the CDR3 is TGTGCCAGTTTCGCGGGGGGTAGCTCCTACAATGAGCAGTTCTTC. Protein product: CASFAGGSSYNEQFF.

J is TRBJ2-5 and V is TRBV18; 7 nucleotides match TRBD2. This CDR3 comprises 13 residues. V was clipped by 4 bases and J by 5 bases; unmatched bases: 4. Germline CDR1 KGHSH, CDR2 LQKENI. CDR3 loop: CASSLTSEETQYF. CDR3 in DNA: TGTGCCAGCTCACTCACTAGCGAGGAGACCCAGTACTTC. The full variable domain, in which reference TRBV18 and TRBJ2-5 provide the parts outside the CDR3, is NAGVMQNPRHLVRRRGQEARLRCSPMKGHSHVYWYRQLPEEGLKFMVYLQKENIIDESGMPKERFSAEFPKEGPSILRIQQVVRGDSAAYFCASSLTSEETQYFGPGTRLLVL.

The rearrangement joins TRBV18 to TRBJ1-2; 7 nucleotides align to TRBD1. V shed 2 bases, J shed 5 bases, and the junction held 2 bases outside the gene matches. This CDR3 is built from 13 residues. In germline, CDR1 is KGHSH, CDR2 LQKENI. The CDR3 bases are TGTGCCAGCTCACCAACAGGGGAATATGGCTACACCTTC. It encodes CASSPTGEYGYTF.

The chain's CDR3 is CASSTQGATNEKLFF. The CDR3 bases are TGCGCCAGCAGCACCCAGGGGGCTACTAATGAAAAACTGTTTTTT. The V and J genes are TRBV4-1 and TRBJ1-4, with 8 bases fitting TRBD1. CDR3 length: 15 amino acids. The V and J ends lost 5 bases and 2 bases, in that order; junction bases with no gene match: 4. Germline values: CDR1 MGHRA, CDR2 YSYEKL.

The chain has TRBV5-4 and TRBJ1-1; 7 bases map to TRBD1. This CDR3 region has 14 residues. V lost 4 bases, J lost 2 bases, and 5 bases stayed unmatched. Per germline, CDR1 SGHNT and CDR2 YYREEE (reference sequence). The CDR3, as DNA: TGTGCCAGCAGCGACGACAGGGATAACACTGAAGCTTTCTTT. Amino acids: CASSDDRDNTEAFF.

The CDR3 loop is CASSPGTSGEAWTQYF. The CDR3 DNA is TGTGCCAGCAGCCCGGGGACTAGCGGGGAGGCTTGGACCCAGTACTTC. This chain connects TRBV5-4 to TRBJ2-5; 13 bases map to TRBD2. The CDR3 is 16 amino acids. V gave up 4 bases and J gave up 7 bases; unmatched junction bases: 10. Germline-derived CDR1 and CDR2 are SGHNT and YYREEE (reference sequence).

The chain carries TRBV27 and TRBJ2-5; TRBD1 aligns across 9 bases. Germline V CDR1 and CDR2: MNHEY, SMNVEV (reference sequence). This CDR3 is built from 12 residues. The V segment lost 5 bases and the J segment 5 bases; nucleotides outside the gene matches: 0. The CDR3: CASSGQGETQYF. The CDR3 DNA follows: TGTGCCAGCAGTGGACAGGGGGAGACCCAGTACTTC.

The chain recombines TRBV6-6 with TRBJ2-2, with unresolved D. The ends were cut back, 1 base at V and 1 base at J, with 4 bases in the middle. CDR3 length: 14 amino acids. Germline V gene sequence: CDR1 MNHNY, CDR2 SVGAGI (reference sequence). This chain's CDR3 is CASSYWQNTGELFF. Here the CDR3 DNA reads TGTGCCAGCAGTTACTGGCAGAACACCGGGGAGCTGTTTTTT.

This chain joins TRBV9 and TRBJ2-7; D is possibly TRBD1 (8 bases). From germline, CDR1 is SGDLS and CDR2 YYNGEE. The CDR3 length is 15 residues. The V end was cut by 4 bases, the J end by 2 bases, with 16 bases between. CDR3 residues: CASSPRQGRAYEQYF. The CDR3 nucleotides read TGTGCCAGCAGCCCCCGACAGGGGAGGGCCTACGAGCAGTACTTC.

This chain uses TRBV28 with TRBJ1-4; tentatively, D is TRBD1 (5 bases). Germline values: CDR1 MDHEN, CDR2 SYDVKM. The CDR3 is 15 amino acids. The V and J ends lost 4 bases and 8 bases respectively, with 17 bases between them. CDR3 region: CASSSGAGTREKLFF. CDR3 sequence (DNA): TGTGCCAGCAGTTCGGGAGCCGGGACCCGGGAAAAACTGTTTTTT. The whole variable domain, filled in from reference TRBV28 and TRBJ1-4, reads DVKVTQSSRYLVKRTGEKVFLECVQDMDHENMFWYRQDPGLGLRLIYFSYDVKMKEKGDIPEGYSVSREKKERFSLILESASTNQTSMYLCASSSGAGTREKLFFGSGTQLSVL.

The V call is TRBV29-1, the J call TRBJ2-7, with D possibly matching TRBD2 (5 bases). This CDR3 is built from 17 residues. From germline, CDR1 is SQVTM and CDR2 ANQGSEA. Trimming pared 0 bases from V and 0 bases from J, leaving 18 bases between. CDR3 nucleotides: TGCAGCGTTGAAGATTACGTCGGGGTTCGGGACTCCTACGAGCAGTACTTC. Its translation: CSVEDYVGVRDSYEQYF.

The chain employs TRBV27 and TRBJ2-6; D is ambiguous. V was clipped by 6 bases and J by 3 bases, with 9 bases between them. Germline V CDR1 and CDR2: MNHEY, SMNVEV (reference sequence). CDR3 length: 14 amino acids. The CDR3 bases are TGTGCCAGCAGCCCCGGTGGTGGGGCCAACGTCCTGACTTTC. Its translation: CASSPGGGANVLTF.

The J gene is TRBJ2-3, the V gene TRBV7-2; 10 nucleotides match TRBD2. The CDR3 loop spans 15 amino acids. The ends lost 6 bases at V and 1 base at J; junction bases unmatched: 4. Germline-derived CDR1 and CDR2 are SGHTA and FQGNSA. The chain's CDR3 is CASRQSGRGTDTQYF. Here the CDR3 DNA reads TGTGCCAGCAGACAAAGCGGGAGGGGCACAGATACGCAGTATTTT.

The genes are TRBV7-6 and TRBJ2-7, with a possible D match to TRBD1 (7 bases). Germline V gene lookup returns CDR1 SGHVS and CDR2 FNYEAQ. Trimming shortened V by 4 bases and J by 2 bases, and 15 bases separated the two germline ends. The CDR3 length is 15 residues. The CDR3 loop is CASSSQGGPTYEQYF. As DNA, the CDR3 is TGTGCCAGCAGCTCGCAGGGGGGCCCCACCTACGAGCAGTACTTC. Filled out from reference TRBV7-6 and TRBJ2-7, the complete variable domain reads GAGVSQSPRYKVTKRGQDVALRCDPISGHVSLYWYRQALGQGPEFLTYFNYEAQQDKSGLPNDRFSAERPEGSISTLTIQRTEQRDSAMYRCASSSQGGPTYEQYFGPGTRLTVT.

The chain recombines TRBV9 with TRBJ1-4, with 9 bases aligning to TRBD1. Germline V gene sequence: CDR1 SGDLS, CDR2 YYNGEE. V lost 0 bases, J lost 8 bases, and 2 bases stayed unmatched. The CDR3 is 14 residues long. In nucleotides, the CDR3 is TGTGCCAGCAGCGTAGGGGACAGGGTCGAAAAACTGTTTTTT. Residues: CASSVGDRVEKLFF.

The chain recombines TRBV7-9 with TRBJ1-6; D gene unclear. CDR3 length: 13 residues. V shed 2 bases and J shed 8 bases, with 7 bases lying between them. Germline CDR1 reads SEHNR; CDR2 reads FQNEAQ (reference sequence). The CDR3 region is CASSLSADSPLHF. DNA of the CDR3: TGTGCCAGCAGCTTATCAGCGGATTCACCCCTCCACTTT.

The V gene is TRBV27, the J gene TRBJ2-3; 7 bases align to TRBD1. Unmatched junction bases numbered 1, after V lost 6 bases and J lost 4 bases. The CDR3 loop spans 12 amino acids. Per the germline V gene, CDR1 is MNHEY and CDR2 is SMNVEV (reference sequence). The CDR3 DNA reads TGTGCCAGCAGCACAGGGGCAGATACGCAGTATTTT. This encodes CASSTGADTQYF.

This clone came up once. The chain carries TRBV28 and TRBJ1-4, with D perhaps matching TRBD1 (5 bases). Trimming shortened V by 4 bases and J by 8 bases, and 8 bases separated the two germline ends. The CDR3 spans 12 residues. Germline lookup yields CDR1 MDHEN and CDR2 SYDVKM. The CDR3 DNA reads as TGTGCCAGCAGTTCAAACAGGGAAAAACTGTTTTTT. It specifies CASSSNREKLFF.

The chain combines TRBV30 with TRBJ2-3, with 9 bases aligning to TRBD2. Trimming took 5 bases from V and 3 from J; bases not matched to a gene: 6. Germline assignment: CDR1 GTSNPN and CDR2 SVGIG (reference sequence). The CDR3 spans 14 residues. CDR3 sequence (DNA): TGTGCCTGGCGCCCTAGCGGGGCTACAGATACGCAGTATTTT. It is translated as CAWRPSGATDTQYF.

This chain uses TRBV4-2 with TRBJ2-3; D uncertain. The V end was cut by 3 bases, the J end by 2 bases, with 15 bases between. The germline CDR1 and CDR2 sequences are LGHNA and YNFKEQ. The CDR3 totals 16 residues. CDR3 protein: CASSHTAADYTDTQYF. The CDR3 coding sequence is TGTGCCAGCAGCCATACTGCGGCGGATTACACAGATACGCAGTATTTT.

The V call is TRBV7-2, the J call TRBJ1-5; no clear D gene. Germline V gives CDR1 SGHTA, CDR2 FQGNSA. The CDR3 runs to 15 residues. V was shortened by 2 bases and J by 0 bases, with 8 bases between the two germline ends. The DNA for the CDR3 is TGTGCCAGCAGCTTAAACAGATATAGCAATCAGCCCCAGCATTTT. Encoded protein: CASSLNRYSNQPQHF.

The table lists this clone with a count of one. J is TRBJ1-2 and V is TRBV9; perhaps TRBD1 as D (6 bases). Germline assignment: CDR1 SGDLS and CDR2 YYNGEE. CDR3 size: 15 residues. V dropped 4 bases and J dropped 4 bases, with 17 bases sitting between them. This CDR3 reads CASSLGGGNLYGYTF. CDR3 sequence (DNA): TGTGCCAGCAGCCTAGGGGGGGGGAATCTCTATGGCTACACCTTC. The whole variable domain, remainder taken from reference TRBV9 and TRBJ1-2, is DSGVTQTPKHLITATGQRVTLRCSPRSGDLSVYWYQQSLDQGLQFLIQYYNGEERAKGNILERFSAQQFPDLHSELNLSSLELGDSALYFCASSLGGGNLYGYTFGSGTRLTVV.

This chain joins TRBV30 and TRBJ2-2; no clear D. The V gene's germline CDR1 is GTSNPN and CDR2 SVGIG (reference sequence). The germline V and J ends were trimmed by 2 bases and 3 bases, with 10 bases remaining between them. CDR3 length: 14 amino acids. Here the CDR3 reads CAWSYMGYTGELFF. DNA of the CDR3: TGTGCCTGGAGTTATATGGGCTACACCGGGGAGCTGTTTTTT.

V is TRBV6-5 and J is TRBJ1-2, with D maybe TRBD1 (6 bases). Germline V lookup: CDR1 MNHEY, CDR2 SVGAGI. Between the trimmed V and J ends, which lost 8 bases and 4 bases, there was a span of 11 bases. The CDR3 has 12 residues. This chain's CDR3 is CASSQGFYGYTF. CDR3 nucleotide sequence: TGTGCCAGCTCACAGGGATTCTATGGCTACACCTTC.

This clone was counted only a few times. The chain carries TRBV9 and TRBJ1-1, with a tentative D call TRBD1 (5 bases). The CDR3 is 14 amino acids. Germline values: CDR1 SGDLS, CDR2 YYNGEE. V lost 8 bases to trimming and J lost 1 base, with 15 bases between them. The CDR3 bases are TGTGCCAGTAGGTCGCAGGGAGGGAACACTGAAGCTTTCTTT. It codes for CASRSQGGNTEAFF. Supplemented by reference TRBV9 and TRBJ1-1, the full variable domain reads DSGVTQTPKHLITATGQRVTLRCSPRSGDLSVYWYQQSLDQGLQFLIQYYNGEERAKGNILERFSAQQFPDLHSELNLSSLELGDSALYFCASRSQGGNTEAFFGQGTRLTVV.

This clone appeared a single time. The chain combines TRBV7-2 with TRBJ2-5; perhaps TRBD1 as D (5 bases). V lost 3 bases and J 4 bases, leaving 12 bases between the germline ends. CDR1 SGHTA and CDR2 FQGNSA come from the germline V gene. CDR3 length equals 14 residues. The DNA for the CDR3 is TGTGCCAGCAGCTTGGACATGAAGGGAGAGACCCAGTACTTC. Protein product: CASSLDMKGETQYF. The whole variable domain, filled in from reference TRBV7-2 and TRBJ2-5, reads GAGVSQSPSNKVTEKGKDVELRCDPISGHTALYWYRQSLGQGLEFLIYFQGNSAPDKSGLPSDRFSAERTGGSVSTLTIQRTQQEDSAVYLCASSLDMKGETQYFGPGTRLLVL.

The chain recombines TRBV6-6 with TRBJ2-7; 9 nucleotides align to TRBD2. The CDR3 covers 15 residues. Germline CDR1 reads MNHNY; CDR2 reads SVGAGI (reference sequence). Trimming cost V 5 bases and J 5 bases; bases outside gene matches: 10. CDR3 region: CASSTGTSKGDEQYF. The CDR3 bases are TGTGCCAGCAGTACGGGGACTAGCAAAGGGGACGAGCAGTACTTC.